A selection of T cell receptor beta chains follows, all from one sample in a study of Graves' ophthalmopathy and Graves' hyperthyroidism. TCRdb reprocessed the multiplex PCR reads with MiXCR, giving one entry per CDR3 protein. The data hold hundreds of thousands of distinct CDR3 sequences, with roughly 39% observed a single time. The source material was peripheral blood. Every receptor here comes from an adult man with Graves' ophthalmopathy. Both conserved end residues are part of each CDR3. The D gene is left open where the match is weak. The size entry is marked missing in some rows and otherwise reads once, few, many or a size class.

V	J	D	size	CDR3	DNA
TRBV29-1	TRBJ1-4	TRBD1	NA	CSASTGELFF	TGCAGCGCTTCAACAGGGGAACTGTTTTTT
TRBV7-9	TRBJ2-7	NA	many	CASSPQGFARSEQYF	TGTGCCAGCAGCCCGCAGGGGTTCGCAAGGTCAGAGCAGTACTTC
TRBV2	TRBJ1-3	NA	NA	CASTADSADTIYF	TGTGCCAGCACTGCGGACAGCGCCGACACCATATATTTT
TRBV29-1	TRBJ1-4	TRBD1	many	CSVGPTGSNEKLFF	TGCAGCGTGGGTCCGACAGGGTCTAATGAAAAACTGTTTTTT
TRBV2	TRBJ1-5	TRBD1	NA	CASSPLDRINQPQHF	TGTGCCAGCAGTCCACTGGACAGGATAAATCAGCCCCAGCATTTT
TRBV11-1	TRBJ2-5	TRBD1	NA	CASTQDRGPKETQYF	TGTGCCAGCACCCAGGACAGGGGACCAAAAGAGACCCAGTACTTC
TRBV29-1	TRBJ2-5	TRBD1	NA	CSPGTGPQETQYF	TGCAGCCCGGGGACAGGACCACAAGAGACCCAGTACTTC
TRBV7-2	TRBJ2-7	NA	many	CASSPGGASYEQYF	TGTGCCAGCAGCCCAGGGGGGGCTTCCTACGAGCAGTACTTC
TRBV10-3	TRBJ1-1	NA	many	CAISGQKANTEAFF	TGTGCCATCAGTGGACAGAAAGCTAACACTGAAGCTTTCTTT
TRBV10-3	TRBJ1-2	TRBD1	NA	CAISTAGTGNGYTF	TGTGCCATCAGTACCGCCGGGACAGGGAACGGCTACACCTTC
TRBV10-3	TRBJ1-5	TRBD1	NA	CAISETGTGNQPQHF	TGTGCCATCAGTGAAACCGGGACAGGCAATCAGCCCCAGCATTTT
TRBV29-1	TRBJ1-2	NA	once	CSPSRGADYGYTF	TGCAGCCCTTCAAGGGGGGCGGACTATGGCTACACCTTC
TRBV12-3/TRBV12-4	TRBJ2-7	TRBD1	few	CASSLYPPGQGPYEQYF	TGTGCCAGCAGTTTATACCCTCCGGGACAGGGTCCCTACGAGCAGTACTTC
TRBV12-3/TRBV12-4	TRBJ2-7	TRBD1	NA	CASSETGGIYEQYF	TGTGCCAGCAGTGAGACAGGGGGTATCTACGAGCAGTACTTC
TRBV20-1	TRBJ1-2	TRBD1	many	CSARSTGAESFHGYTF	TGCAGTGCTAGATCCACAGGGGCCGAATCTTTTCATGGCTACACCTTC
TRBV14	TRBJ2-2	TRBD1	few	CASSQDAPGQPNTGELFF	TGTGCCAGCAGCCAAGATGCGCCGGGACAGCCGAACACCGGGGAGCTGTTTTTT
TRBV29-1	TRBJ2-1	TRBD2	once	CSAKPSGRAFEQFF	TGCAGCGCCAAACCTAGCGGGAGGGCCTTTGAGCAGTTCTTC
TRBV5-4	TRBJ2-7	NA	many	CASSLDRAGEQYF	TGTGCCAGCAGCTTGGACAGGGCGGGAGAGCAGTACTTC
TRBV25-1	TRBJ2-1	TRBD2	few	CASSELAGAHEQFF	TGTGCCAGCAGTGAACTAGCGGGAGCCCATGAGCAGTTCTTC
TRBV19	TRBJ2-5	TRBD1	many	CASSMGQGEETQYF	TGTGCCAGTAGTATGGGACAGGGTGAAGAGACCCAGTACTTC
TRBV15	TRBJ2-5	NA	many	CATSRDLAGAEAQYF	TGTGCCACCAGCAGAGATCTGGCGGGGGCTGAGGCCCAGTACTTC
TRBV29-1	TRBJ2-7	TRBD2	many	CSVASGLAGYEQYF	TGCAGCGTTGCATCAGGACTAGCGGGCTACGAGCAGTACTTC
TRBV12-3/TRBV12-4	TRBJ1-4	NA	many	CASSLSGAANEKLFF	TGTGCCAGCAGTTTGTCCGGGGCGGCTAATGAAAAACTGTTTTTT
TRBV11-3	TRBJ1-2	NA	few	CASSSHPGGAHGYTF	TGTGCCAGCAGCTCCCACCCTGGGGGGGCGCATGGCTACACCTTC
TRBV7-9	TRBJ2-7	NA	NA	CASSHLVEGTSYEQHF	TGTGCCAGCAGCCACCTCGTTGAGGGGACCTCCTACGAGCAGCACTTC
TRBV11-3	TRBJ1-6	NA	many	CASSFLGGRNTMSNSPLHF	TGTGCCAGCAGCTTCCTGGGCGGACGGAATACAATGAGCAATTCACCCCTCCACTTT
TRBV19	TRBJ1-2	NA	many	CASSISGTSNYGYTF	TGTGCCAGTAGTATTAGCGGGACCTCCAACTATGGCTACACCTTC
TRBV4-2	TRBJ1-5	NA	few	CASSQFVQGSQPQHF	TGTGCCAGCAGCCAATTTGTCCAGGGCAGTCAGCCCCAGCATTTT
TRBV13	TRBJ2-5	TRBD1	many	CASSITGVGETQYF	TGTGCCAGCAGCATCACAGGGGTCGGAGAGACCCAGTACTTC
TRBV12-3/TRBV12-4	TRBJ1-6	TRBD1	many	CASSLSTGDYSAPLHF	TGTGCCAGCAGTTTGAGCACAGGGGATTATTCGGCACCCCTCCACTTT
TRBV6-2/TRBV6-3	TRBJ2-7	TRBD1	NA	CASSPVAGGPYERYF	TGTGCCAGCTCACCAGTGGCAGGGGGCCCCTACGAGCGGTACTTC
TRBV29-1	TRBJ1-1	NA	many	CSVEWRISGNEAFF	TGCAGCGTTGAATGGCGGATTTCGGGTAATGAAGCTTTCTTT
TRBV4-1	TRBJ1-2	NA	many	CASTLSPGAANYGYTF	TGCGCCAGCACCCTAAGTCCGGGGGCAGCTAACTATGGCTACACCTTC
TRBV9	TRBJ2-7	NA	few	CASSIPLGGNEQYF	TGTGCCAGCAGCATACCCCTGGGGGGCAACGAGCAGTACTTC
TRBV6-5	TRBJ1-4	TRBD1	many	CASSHRGEKLFF	TGTGCCAGCAGCCACAGGGGGGAAAAACTGTTTTTT
TRBV10-3	TRBJ2-3	TRBD2	many	CAISRLASTDTQYF	TGTGCCATCAGTCGACTAGCGAGTACAGATACGCAGTATTTT
TRBV6-5	TRBJ2-6	TRBD1	many	CASSNRGHGANVLTF	TGTGCCAGCAGTAACAGGGGGCACGGGGCCAACGTCCTGACTTTC
TRBV5-4	TRBJ2-5	TRBD2	many	CASSLALTSGETQYF	TGTGCCAGCAGCTTGGCCCTAACTAGCGGAGAGACCCAGTACTTC
TRBV20-1	TRBJ2-2	NA	few	CSARGLIGELFF	TGCAGTGCTAGAGGGCTAATCGGGGAGCTGTTTTTT
TRBV19	TRBJ1-1	NA	many	CASSIPHGNTEAFF	TGTGCCAGTAGTATACCGCACGGGAACACTGAAGCTTTCTTT
TRBV10-3	TRBJ1-5	NA	many	CAISDRDSNQPQHF	TGTGCCATCAGTGACAGGGATAGCAATCAGCCCCAGCATTTT
TRBV7-9	TRBJ2-7	TRBD1	many	CASSSRGTVGVREQYF	TGTGCCAGCAGCTCTAGAGGGACAGTTGGCGTACGCGAGCAGTACTTC
TRBV20-1	TRBJ1-2	NA	NA	CSARDPGFTMEGYTF	TGCAGTGCTAGAGATCCCGGGTTTACTATGGAAGGCTACACCTTC